Following are 11 T cell receptor beta chains from one sample sequenced in a study of blood T cell repertoires in COVID-19. The data were produced by immunoSEQ multiplex PCR, yet TCRdb's version contains in-frame clones alone and is incomplete. The data show about 220,000 clones, more than 75% seen once. Material: peripheral blood. These receptors all come from a woman between 70 and 85 years old with COVID-19, enrolled during active disease.

V is TRBV3-1 (or the pseudogene TRBV3-2) and J is TRBJ2-2; TRBD2 aligns across 10 bases. Germline trimming cut 1 base from V and 6 bases from J; bases unmatched to any gene: 5. The germline V gene encodes CDR1 LGHDT and CDR2 YNNKEL (reference sequence). This CDR3 comprises 16 residues. CDR3 DNA: TGTGCCAGCAGCCAAGTGACTAGCGGGTTCGCCGGGGAGCTGTTTTTT. Translating gives CASSQVTSGFAGELFF.

This clone was picked up a small number of times. The rearrangement links TRBV12-5 to TRBJ2-2; D not resolved. V was clipped by 0 bases and J by 0 bases, with 11 bases between them. This CDR3 has 17 residues. The germline CDR1 and CDR2 sequences are LGHNT and FRNRAP. The CDR3 reads CASGLVEARTNTGELFF. For the CDR3, the DNA is TGTGCTAGTGGTTTGGTTGAGGCTAGGACGAACACCGGGGAGCTGTTTTTT.

The chain combines TRBV28 with TRBJ1-2; D remains unclear. Between the trimmed V and J ends, which lost 4 bases and 5 bases, there was a span of 11 bases. Germline V CDR1 and CDR2: MDHEN, SYDVKM. The length of the CDR3 is 13 residues. The CDR3 loop reads CASSSTDLYGYTF. In nucleotides, the CDR3 is TGTGCCAGCAGTTCAACAGACCTTTATGGCTACACCTTC.

This rearrangement joins TRBV4-1 to TRBJ1-6, with a tentative D call TRBD1 (6 bases). Germline lookup yields CDR1 MGHRA and CDR2 YSYEKL. This CDR3 spans 15 amino acids. With 1 base removed from V and 5 bases from J, the gap between germline ends came to 9 bases. CDR3 amino acids: CASSQGQVDNSPLHF. Here the CDR3 DNA reads TGCGCCAGCAGCCAAGGACAGGTGGATAATTCACCCCTCCACTTT.

J is TRBJ1-2 and V is TRBV7-2, with 7 bases matching TRBD1. Germline V gene sequence: CDR1 SGHTA, CDR2 FQGNSA. The V and J ends lost 2 bases and 8 bases, in that order; junction bases with no gene match: 14. The CDR3 is 16 residues long. Here the CDR3 reads CASSLSGQTVIGGYTF. DNA for the CDR3: TGTGCCAGCAGCTTATCGGGACAGACCGTTATTGGGGGCTACACCTTC.

The chain has TRBV12-2 and TRBJ1-5. TRBV12-2 is a pseudogene. CDR3 length equals 17 residues. The CDR3 DNA sequence: TGTGCAAGTCGGCAAAAAGGATCTCTCGGAGGCAATCAGCCCCAGCATTTT. It encodes CASRQKGSLGGNQPQHF.

This clone came up a few times. The junction departs from germline at one end; a sequencing error may be responsible. The J gene is TRBJ1-2, the V gene TRBV11-2; 8 bases are shared with TRBD1. The CDR3 totals 11 residues. The germline gives CDR1 SGHAT, CDR2 FQNNGV. The CDR3 DNA reads TGTGCCAGCAGCCAAGGACAGGGCCCCTCTTTC. Translated: CASSQGQGPSF.

This clone was seen a few times. The chain couples TRBV6-2 or TRBV6-3 to TRBJ2-1; 9 bases match TRBD2. The germline CDR1 and CDR2 sequences are MNHEY and SVGEGT. The CDR3 runs to 18 residues. The V gene end was trimmed by 2 bases and the J gene end by 8 bases; junction bases not matched to a gene: 16. The CDR3 DNA sequence: TGTGCCAGCAGTTACCGCCCAACTGGAGCGGGAGGTAGGGATGAGCAGTTCTTC. This codes for CASSYRPTGAGGRDEQFF.

The genes are TRBV10-3 and TRBJ1-4, with 10 bases fitting TRBD1. The CDR3 contains 19 residues. V lost 4 bases to trimming and J lost 8 bases; unmatched junction nucleotides: 19. Germline CDR1 reads ENHRY; CDR2 reads SYGVKD. CDR3: CAISAESGQGEPQLEKLFF. The CDR3, as DNA: TGTGCCATCAGTGCTGAGAGTGGACAGGGGGAGCCACAACTGGAAAAACTGTTTTTT.

In its sample, this clone was seen once. The chain recombines TRBV28 with TRBJ2-5; 9 nucleotides line up with TRBD2. The CDR3 has 14 residues. In germline, CDR1 is MDHEN, CDR2 SYDVKM. The V gene end was trimmed by 3 bases and the J gene end by 4 bases; junction bases not matched to a gene: 3. The CDR3 loop is CASSFSGSTETQYF. The CDR3, as DNA: TGTGCCAGCAGTTTTAGCGGGAGTACAGAGACCCAGTACTTC.

The gene calls are TRBV18 and TRBJ1-4; D is possibly TRBD1 (6 bases). Germline V gene data show CDR1 as KGHSH and CDR2 as LQKENI. V was trimmed by 3 bases and J by 7 bases, leaving 18 bases between them. The CDR3 has 16 amino acids. CDR3 DNA sequence: TGTGCCAGCTCACCCACCTCGACAGGTCGGAGTGAAAAACTGTTTTTT. Translating it yields CASSPTSTGRSEKLFF.